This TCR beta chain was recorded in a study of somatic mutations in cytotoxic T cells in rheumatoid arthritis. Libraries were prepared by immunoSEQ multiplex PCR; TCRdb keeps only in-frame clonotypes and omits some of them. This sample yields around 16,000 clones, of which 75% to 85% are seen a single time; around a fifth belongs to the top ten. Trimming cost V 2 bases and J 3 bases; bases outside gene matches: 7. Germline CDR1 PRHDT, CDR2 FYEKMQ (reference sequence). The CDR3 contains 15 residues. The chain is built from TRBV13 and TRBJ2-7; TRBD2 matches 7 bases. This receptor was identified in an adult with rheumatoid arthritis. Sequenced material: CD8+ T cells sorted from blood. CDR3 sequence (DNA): TGTGCCAGCAGCTTAAACGGAGCGGGGTACTACGAGCAGTACTTC. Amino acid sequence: CASSLNGAGYYEQYF. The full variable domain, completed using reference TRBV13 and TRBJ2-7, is AAGVIQSPRHLIKEKRETATLKCYPIPRHDTVYWYQQGPGQDPQFLISFYEKMQSDKGSIPDRFSAQQFSDYHSELNMSSLELGDSALYFCASSLNGAGYYEQYFGPGTRLTVT.